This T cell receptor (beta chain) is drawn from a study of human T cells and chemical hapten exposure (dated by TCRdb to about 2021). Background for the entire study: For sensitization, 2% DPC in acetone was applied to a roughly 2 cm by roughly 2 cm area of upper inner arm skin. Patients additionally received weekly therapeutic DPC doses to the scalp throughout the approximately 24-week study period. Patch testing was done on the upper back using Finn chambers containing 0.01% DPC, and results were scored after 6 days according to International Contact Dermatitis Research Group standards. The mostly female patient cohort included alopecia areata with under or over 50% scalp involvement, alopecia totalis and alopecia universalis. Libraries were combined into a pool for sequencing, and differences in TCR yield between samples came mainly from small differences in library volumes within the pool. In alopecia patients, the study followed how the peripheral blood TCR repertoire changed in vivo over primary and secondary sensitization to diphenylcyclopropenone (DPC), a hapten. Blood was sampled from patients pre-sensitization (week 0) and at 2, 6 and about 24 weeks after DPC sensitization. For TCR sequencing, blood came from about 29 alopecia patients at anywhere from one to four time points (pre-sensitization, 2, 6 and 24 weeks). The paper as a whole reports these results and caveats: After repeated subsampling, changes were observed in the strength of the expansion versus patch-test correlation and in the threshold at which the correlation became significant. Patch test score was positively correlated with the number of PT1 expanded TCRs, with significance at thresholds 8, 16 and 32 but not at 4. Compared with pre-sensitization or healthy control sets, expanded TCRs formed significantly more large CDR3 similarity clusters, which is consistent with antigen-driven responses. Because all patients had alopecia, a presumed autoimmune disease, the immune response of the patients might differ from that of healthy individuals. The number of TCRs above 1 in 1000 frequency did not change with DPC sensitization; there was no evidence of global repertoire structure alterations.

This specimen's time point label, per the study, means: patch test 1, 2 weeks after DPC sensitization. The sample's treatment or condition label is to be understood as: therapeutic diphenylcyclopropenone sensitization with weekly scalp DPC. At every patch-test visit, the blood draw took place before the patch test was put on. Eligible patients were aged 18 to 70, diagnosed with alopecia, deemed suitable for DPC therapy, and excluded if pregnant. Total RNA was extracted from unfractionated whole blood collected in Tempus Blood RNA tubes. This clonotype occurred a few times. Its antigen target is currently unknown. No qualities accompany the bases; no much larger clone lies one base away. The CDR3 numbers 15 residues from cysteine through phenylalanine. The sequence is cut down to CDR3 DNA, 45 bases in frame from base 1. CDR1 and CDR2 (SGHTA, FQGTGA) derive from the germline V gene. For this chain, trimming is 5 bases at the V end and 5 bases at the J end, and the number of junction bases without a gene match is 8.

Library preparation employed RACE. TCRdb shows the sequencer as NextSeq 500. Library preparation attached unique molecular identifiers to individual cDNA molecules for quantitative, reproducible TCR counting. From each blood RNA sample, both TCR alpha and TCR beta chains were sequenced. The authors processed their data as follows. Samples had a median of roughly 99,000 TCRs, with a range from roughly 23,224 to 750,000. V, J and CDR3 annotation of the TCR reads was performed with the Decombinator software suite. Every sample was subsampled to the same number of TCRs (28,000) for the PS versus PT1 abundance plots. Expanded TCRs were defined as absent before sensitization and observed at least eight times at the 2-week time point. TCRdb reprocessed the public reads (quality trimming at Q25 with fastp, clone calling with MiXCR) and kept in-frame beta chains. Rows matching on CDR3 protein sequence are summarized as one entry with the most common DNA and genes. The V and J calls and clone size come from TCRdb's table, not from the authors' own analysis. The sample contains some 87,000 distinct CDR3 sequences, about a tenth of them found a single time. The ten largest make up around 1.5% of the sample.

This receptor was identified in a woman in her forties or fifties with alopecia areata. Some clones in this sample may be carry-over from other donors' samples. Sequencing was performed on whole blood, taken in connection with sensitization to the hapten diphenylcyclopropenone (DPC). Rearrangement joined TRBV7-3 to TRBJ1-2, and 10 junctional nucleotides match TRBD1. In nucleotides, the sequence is TGTGCCAGCAGCCCAGAGACAGGGGGCGCGTATGGCTACACCTTC. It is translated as CASSPETGGAYGYTF.